Below, one TCR beta chain is given with its context. Antigen: not known. Time point specified: baseline pretreatment blood. Treatment noted: 15 Gy SBRT to primary tumor, nephrectomy 4 weeks later. Serial blood draws occurred at baseline and 2 and 4 weeks post-SBRT. The tumor was a clear cell renal cell carcinoma. V dropped 6 bases and J dropped 5 bases, with 9 bases sitting between them. The germline V gene encodes CDR1 MNHNS and CDR2 SASEGT. The CDR3 spans 12 residues. These data come from a study of radiation and T cells in renal cell carcinoma. Clones were read by immunoSEQ multiplex PCR, and TCRdb kept only the in-frame ones, dropping some. The table includes 130,000 to 150,000 clones, approximately 91% detected once. Study findings and constraints: Top tumor clonotypes rose in blood 2 weeks post-radiation, then contracted. Baseline intratumoral clonotype presence is unknown without pretreatment biopsies.

The receptor comes from a woman in her fifties or sixties with renal cell carcinoma. The chain couples TRBV6-1 to TRBJ2-3, with D possibly being TRBD2 (5 bases). Sample: blood, taken from a patient whose treatment included radiotherapy and nephrectomy. The CDR3 nucleotides read TGTGCCAGCAGGATTAGCGTAGATACGCAGTATTTT. It codes for CASRISVDTQYF.